Listed here is a single TCR beta chain. Its antigen is still unknown. No base qualities exist here, and no much larger clone lies one base off it. This specimen comes from a study of blood T cell repertoires in COVID-19 (dated by TCRdb to the early 2020s). Regarding the research as a whole: The collaborator samples originated in the United States, Italy and Spain and spanned the acute and convalescent phases of COVID-19. The prospective study material was composed of cDNA or gDNA derived from T cells, B-cell-depleted T cells, or PBMCs. HLA class I and class II types, where available, came from metadata supplied by the sample provider rather than from assay-based typing. Deeply sampled blood TCRbeta repertoires from subjects exposed to, actively infected with, or recovered from COVID-19 were included in the dataset. A de-identified subject ID, COVID-19 status, age in years and sex were almost always included in the sample metadata. The samples were drawn from the first 160 participants of the ongoing ImmuneRACE study and from 950 to 1,500 subjects provided by 6 global collaborators. The repertoires were made available in a free public database intended to serve as a resource for research on the immune response to SARS-CoV-2. General conclusions and limits of the study: Clinical and demographic metadata were provided uncurated, with the amount varying by source and participant.

Whole blood was collected in K2EDTA tubes by collaborating institutions according to the institutions' own protocols. For TCRbeta analysis, collaborators shipped samples as frozen whole blood, isolated PBMCs, or DNA extracted from either of those sample types. TCRbeta CDR3 regions were amplified from genomic DNA by means of the immunoSEQ Assay, a bias-controlled multiplex PCR. In the authors' own workflow: The number of nucleated cells in each sample was estimated by amplification of reference gene primers within the assay. To quantify the absolute abundance of each unique TCRbeta CDR3 rearrangement, sequence reads were collapsed and filtered. For each sample, productive Simpson clonality was calculated as the square root of Simpson's diversity index across productive rearrangements. TCRdb carries this immuneACCESS record with in-frame sequences only. Its versions omit some clonotypes, under half of them owing to an unresolved V gene in the studies checked, with the rest unexplained. V, J and clone size are taken as reported in that table, and D and trimming were inferred from the DNA itself. The sample profile shows 35,000 to 45,000 clones; 85% to 90% of them were found once. The biggest ten clones account for 13% to 15% of the sample.

V lost 1 base and J lost 7 bases, and the count of bases not matched to a germline gene is 4. Spanning cysteine to phenylalanine, the CDR3 consists of 15 amino acids. The retained sequence is limited to the CDR3, 45 bases, with the frame set at the first base. CDR1 and CDR2 were assigned from the germline V gene (reference sequence) as SEHNR and FQNEAQ. Sequencing was done on a sample of peripheral blood. This receptor chain uses TRBV7-9 and TRBJ2-1; TRBD1 matches 10 bases in the middle. This clonotype originated in a human donor in a cohort sampled during active COVID-19. CDR3 protein: CASSLGTGGRNEQFF. The DNA sequence is given as TGTGCCAGCAGCTTAGGGACAGGGGGAAGGAATGAGCAGTTCTTC.